Each of the 32 T cell receptor beta chains below was sequenced from the same sample in a study of cytomegalovirus exposure and HLA in healthy donors. Using immunoSEQ multiplex PCR, the repertoire was profiled, and TCRdb retains in-frame clones only, with some absent. The table lists approximately 190,000 clones, around 84% of them singletons. The specimen was PBMCs. Receptors originate from a woman in her twenties or thirties in good health and CMV-seropositive.

The chain is built from TRBV5-1 and TRBJ1-5; D is unresolved. Trimming took 0 bases from V and 3 from J, leaving 13 bases between them. In germline, CDR1 is SGHRS, CDR2 YFSETQ. The CDR3 has 16 residues. CDR3 DNA sequence: TGCGCCAGCAGCTTGGGGTCGGAGGGCTACAATCAGCCCCAGCATTTT. Encoded protein: CASSLGSEGYNQPQHF.

Worth noting for this clone: Relative to the germline gene, one junction end is altered; a read error may explain this. The gene calls are TRBV7-9 and TRBJ2-1; 11 bases line up with TRBD2. CDR3 length: 14 amino acids. CDR1 and CDR2 from the germline V gene are SEHNR and FQNEAQ (reference sequence). The CDR3 reads CASSLAGGYNEQFF. The CDR3, as DNA: TGTGCCAGCAGCCTAGCGGGAGGCTACAATGAGCAGTTCTTC.

This chain uses TRBV27 with TRBJ2-7; 7 bases agree with TRBD1. CDR1 is MNHEY and CDR2 is SMNVEV in the germline V gene (reference sequence). The CDR3 has 14 residues. The V and J ends lost 0 bases and 5 bases, in that order; junction bases with no gene match: 4. CDR3 DNA sequence: TGTGCCAGCAGTTTATCAGGACAGGCCCACGAGCAGTACTTC. Protein: CASSLSGQAHEQYF.

This clone was seen only a few times. This CDR3 reads CAWSRSPLGANYGYTF. CDR3 nucleotides: TGTGCCTGGAGCCGATCTCCGTTAGGGGCTAACTATGGCTACACCTTC. This chain joins TRBV30 and TRBJ1-2, with a tentative D call TRBD1 (5 bases). Trimming took off 3 bases at V and 0 bases at J, with 17 bases between the two ends. The CDR3 is made up of 16 amino acids. The germline CDR1 and CDR2 sequences are GTSNPN and SVGIG (reference sequence).

This chain links TRBV5-1 with TRBJ2-7, with 9 bases fitting TRBD2. The germline V gene has CDR1 SGHRS and CDR2 YFSETQ. J lost 2 bases, V lost 4 bases, and 13 bases had no gene match. The CDR3 totals 17 residues. The DNA of the CDR3 is TGCGCCAGCAGCCTAGGGAGTAGCGGGAGTTTCCCCTACGAGCAGTACTTC. Translated, it gives CASSLGSSGSFPYEQYF.

The rearrangement uses TRBV6-5 and TRBJ1-2, with 7 bases aligning to TRBD1. This CDR3 is built from 13 residues. The germline gives CDR1 MNHEY, CDR2 SVGAGI. V was pared by 5 bases and J by 2 bases, with 2 bases of the junction left unmatched. Here the CDR3 reads CASSETGNYGYTF. The CDR3 DNA reads TGTGCCAGCAGTGAGACAGGGAACTATGGCTACACCTTC.

In DNA, the CDR3 is TGCGCCAGCAGCTTGGTAGGGACAGGGCCCTACGAGCAGTACTTC. This encodes CASSLVGTGPYEQYF. The chain has TRBV5-1 and TRBJ2-7; the match to TRBD1 covers 9 bases. Trimming took 0 bases from V and 2 from J; bases not matched to a gene: 3. Germline V gives CDR1 SGHRS, CDR2 YFSETQ. This CDR3 has 15 residues.

This chain uses TRBV5-6 with TRBJ2-1; possibly TRBD2 for D (6 bases). CDR1 and CDR2 from the germline V gene are SGHDT and YYEEEE. The V gene lost 5 bases and the J gene lost 5 bases, with 14 bases spanning the gap. The CDR3 consists of 14 residues. The CDR3 here is CASRWDFTNNEQFF. CDR3 nucleotides: TGTGCCAGCAGGTGGGACTTTACTAACAATGAGCAGTTCTTC.

This clone was seen a few times. The rearrangement links TRBV29-1 to TRBJ2-7, with D tentatively TRBD1 (6 bases). This CDR3 contains 13 residues. V was trimmed by 6 bases and J by 2 bases, leaving 14 bases between them. Germline V gene lookup returns CDR1 SQVTM and CDR2 ANQGSEA. The CDR3 loop reads CSVGQPFPYEQYF. The CDR3 bases are TGCAGCGTGGGACAACCGTTCCCCTACGAGCAGTACTTC.

The chain uses TRBV29-1 and TRBJ2-7; TRBD1 matches 9 bases. V shed 6 bases and J 2 bases; nucleotides not matched to a gene: 17. The CDR3 contains 17 residues. Germline lookup yields CDR1 SQVTM and CDR2 ANQGSEA. This chain's CDR3 is CSVVYRTGTGIPYEQYF. The CDR3 DNA sequence: TGCAGCGTCGTTTACAGAACCGGGACAGGGATCCCCTACGAGCAGTACTTC.

This sequence joins TRBV9 and TRBJ2-3; 7 nucleotides match TRBD1. The CDR3 is 17 residues long. CDR1 is SGDLS and CDR2 is YYNGEE in the germline V gene. The junction had 14 bases not matched to a gene; V was cut back by 4 bases and J by 3 bases. The CDR3 nucleotides are TGTGCCAGCAGCCCCCGACAGGGCTACCCGGGGACAGATACGCAGTATTTT. It encodes CASSPRQGYPGTDTQYF.

The V and J genes are TRBV5-1 and TRBJ2-3; possible D gene TRBD2, 6 bases. Trimming removed 4 bases from V and 3 bases from J, with 24 bases in between. CDR3 size: 18 residues. Germline loops: CDR1 SGHRS, CDR2 YFSETQ. This CDR3 reads CASSPIIEEGGGTDTQYF. In DNA form, the CDR3 reads TGCGCCAGCAGCCCTATTATTGAAGAGGGAGGTGGTACAGATACGCAGTATTTT.

This chain uses TRBV27 with TRBJ2-1, with D possibly being TRBD1 (6 bases). Looked up from germline, CDR1 is MNHEY and CDR2 is SMNVEV (reference sequence). V lost 6 bases to trimming and J lost 10 bases, with 10 bases between them. The CDR3 is 11 residues long. Here the CDR3 reads CASSLGQEQFF. CDR3 DNA sequence: TGTGCCAGCAGCCTTGGACAGGAGCAGTTCTTC.

CDR3 nucleotide sequence: TGTGCCAGCAGCTTTTTAAGTAGCGGGAGTGGATACGAGCAGTACTTC. Residues: CASSFLSSGSGYEQYF. The chain links TRBV13 to TRBJ2-7; 9 bases are shared with TRBD2. V lost 3 bases and J lost 4; bases outside the gene matches: 10. CDR1 is PRHDT, CDR2 FYEKMQ, per germline (reference sequence). The CDR3 is made up of 16 amino acids.

This chain links TRBV6-5 with TRBJ1-1; D call uncertain. The V end lost 0 bases, the J end lost 2 bases, and 10 bases lay between the germline ends. Germline CDR1 MNHEY, CDR2 SVGAGI. The CDR3 spans 15 residues. CDR3 residues: CASSYSIQPNTEAFF. In nucleotides, the CDR3 is TGTGCCAGCAGTTACTCGATACAGCCAAACACTGAAGCTTTCTTT.

The gene calls are TRBV30 and TRBJ1-5; weak D call: TRBD1 (5 bases). CDR1 and CDR2 from the germline V gene are GTSNPN and SVGIG (reference sequence). There are 13 residues in the CDR3. V gave up 1 base and J gave up 4 bases, with 8 bases separating them. CDR3 sequence reads: CAWSDQGNQPQHF. The CDR3 region has the DNA TGTGCCTGGAGTGACCAGGGTAATCAGCCCCAGCATTTT.

This chain joins TRBV2 and TRBJ2-2; unclear D gene. The CDR3 totals 12 residues. The V end lost 8 bases, the J end lost 6 bases, and 10 bases lay between the germline ends. CDR1 is SNHLY, CDR2 FYNNEI, per germline. DNA of the CDR3: TGTGCCAGCCGCACATTATCCGGGGAGCTGTTTTTT. Its protein is CASRTLSGELFF. Together with reference TRBV2 and TRBJ2-2, the CDR3 gives the full variable domain: EPEVTQTPSHQVTQMGQEVILRCVPISNHLYFYWYRQILGQKVEFLVSFYNNEISEKSEIFDDQFSVERPDGSNFTLKIRSTKLEDSAMYFCASRTLSGELFFGEGSRLTVL.

In its sample, this clone was seen a few times. This chain connects TRBV29-1 to TRBJ1-1; possible D gene TRBD1, 6 bases. This CDR3 region has 13 residues. Trimming pared 6 bases from V and 11 bases from J, leaving 22 bases between. Germline V lookup: CDR1 SQVTM, CDR2 ANQGSEA. CDR3 nucleotide sequence: TGCAGCGTCCAACAACAGGGAAAGGGGCTCGCTTTCTTT. Its protein product is CSVQQQGKGLAFF.

The J gene is TRBJ2-7, the V gene TRBV27, with D hard to call. Per germline, CDR1 MNHEY and CDR2 SMNVEV (reference sequence). The CDR3 loop spans 14 amino acids. V was clipped by 5 bases and J by 2 bases, with 13 bases between them. The CDR3 is CASSPGYLTYEQYF. Written as DNA, the CDR3 is TGTGCCAGCAGTCCAGGTTATTTGACCTACGAGCAGTACTTC.

V and J are TRBV6-5 and TRBJ2-7; 10 positions match TRBD1. V lost 2 bases and J lost 0; bases outside the gene matches: 4. From germline, CDR1 is MNHEY and CDR2 SVGAGI. This CDR3 is 16 amino acids long. CDR3 in DNA: TGTGCCAGCAGTTACCACCGGGACAGGGGCTCCTACGAGCAGTACTTC. Translated: CASSYHRDRGSYEQYF.

This chain links TRBV5-1 with TRBJ2-7; D possibly corresponds to TRBD1 (6 bases). V lost 1 base and J 3 bases, leaving 8 bases between the germline ends. Per germline, CDR1 SGHRS and CDR2 YFSETQ. The CDR3 loop spans 13 amino acids. CDR3 region: CASSLLRGYEQYF. In nucleotides, the CDR3 is TGCGCCAGCAGCTTGCTCAGGGGCTACGAGCAGTACTTC.

The V gene is TRBV5-1, the J gene TRBJ1-1; D gene ambiguous. Trimming removed 4 bases at V and 6 bases at J, with 16 bases between. CDR1 is SGHRS and CDR2 is YFSETQ in the germline V gene. The CDR3 is 14 amino acids. CDR3 DNA: TGCGCCAGCAGCCGGGAAATAAGCAGTCCTGAAGCTTTCTTT. Protein: CASSREISSPEAFF.

The rearrangement joins TRBV4-1 to TRBJ2-2; 8 bases are a match to TRBD2. With V trimmed by 4 bases and J by 5 bases, 9 bases remained unmatched. Germline CDR1 reads MGHRA; CDR2 reads YSYEKL. The CDR3 is 16 residues long. CDR3 nucleotide sequence: TGCGCCAGCAGCCCACCAGCGGGAGAGGGTACCGGGGAGCTGTTTTTT. Its protein product is CASSPPAGEGTGELFF.

CDR3 residues: CASSVPRLANYGYTF. CDR3 coding DNA: TGTGCCAGCAGTGTCCCCAGGCTGGCAAACTATGGCTACACCTTC. The genes are TRBV28 and TRBJ1-2; D remains unclear. Trimming pared 5 bases from V and 2 bases from J, leaving 15 bases between. The CDR3 totals 15 residues. Germline CDR1 MDHEN, CDR2 SYDVKM.

The chain carries TRBV18 and TRBJ1-2, with D perhaps matching TRBD1 (5 bases). The germline CDR1 and CDR2 sequences are KGHSH and LQKENI. The CDR3 is 14 residues long. The V end was cut by 3 bases, the J end by 4 bases, with 12 bases between. The CDR3 spells CASSPQGLSYGYTF. In nucleotides, the CDR3 is TGTGCCAGCTCACCGCAGGGCCTGTCCTATGGCTACACCTTC.

V is TRBV18 and J is TRBJ2-7, with 9 bases fitting TRBD2. Germline V gene data show CDR1 as KGHSH and CDR2 as LQKENI. V lost 5 bases, J lost 7 bases, and 9 bases stayed unmatched. The CDR3 is 14 amino acids. This CDR3 reads CASSATSGPLEQYF. DNA for the CDR3: TGTGCCAGCTCAGCGACTAGCGGACCCCTGGAGCAGTACTTC.

The chain combines TRBV27 with TRBJ2-2, with 9 bases that match TRBD1. The CDR3 totals 16 residues. The germline V gene encodes CDR1 MNHEY and CDR2 SMNVEV (reference sequence). V gave up 5 bases and J gave up 5 bases; unmatched junction bases: 9. CDR3 sequence: CASSPSGTGWTGELFF. CDR3 DNA sequence: TGTGCCAGCAGTCCTTCAGGGACAGGGTGGACCGGGGAGCTGTTTTTT.

CDR3 region: CASSFVQGHEQFF. Written as DNA, the CDR3 is TGTGCCAGCAGCTTCGTTCAGGGGCATGAGCAGTTCTTC. The chain has TRBV11-1 and TRBJ2-1, with a weak D call TRBD1 (6 bases). The CDR3 totals 13 residues. The germline V gene has CDR1 SGHAT and CDR2 FQDESV (reference sequence). Deletions cut 3 bases from V and 8 bases from J, with 11 bases between. The variable domain in full, completed from reference TRBV11-1 and TRBJ2-1, reads EAEVAQSPRYKITEKSQAVAFWCDPISGHATLYWYRQILGQGPELLVQFQDESVVDDSQLPKDRFSAERLKGVDSTLKIQPAELGDSAMYLCASSFVQGHEQFFGPGTRLTVL.

V is TRBV12-5 and J is TRBJ2-3, with TRBD2 matching over 10 bases. Trimming cost V 2 bases and J 3 bases; bases outside gene matches: 8. Germline V CDR1 and CDR2: LGHNT, FRNRAP. This CDR3 comprises 17 residues. The CDR3 nucleotides are TGTGCTAGTGGTTTGACCCTTTCAGCGGGAGGGACAGATACGCAGTATTTT. It specifies CASGLTLSAGGTDTQYF.

V is TRBV28 and J is TRBJ1-2; D unclear. Deletions cut 5 bases from V and 2 bases from J, with 15 bases between. Germline V gene data show CDR1 as MDHEN and CDR2 as SYDVKM. The CDR3 loop spans 15 amino acids. CDR3 coding DNA: TGTGCCAGCAGTCTAACAGACCGATTAAACTATGGCTACACCTTC. It codes for CASSLTDRLNYGYTF.

The J gene is TRBJ2-1, the V gene TRBV7-6, with 8 positions matching TRBD2. The length of the CDR3 is 15 residues. The V gene end was trimmed by 5 bases and the J gene end by 9 bases; junction bases not matched to a gene: 12. CDR1 and CDR2 (germline): SGHVS, FNYEAQ. For the CDR3, the DNA is TGTGCCAGCAGCCCCCCGGGAGGGCCTCGTGTTGAGCAGTTCTTC. Its protein is CASSPPGGPRVEQFF.

This clone was observed once. J is TRBJ1-2 and V is TRBV7-2; D possibly corresponds to TRBD1 (6 bases). The length of the CDR3 is 14 residues. Germline CDR1 SGHTA, CDR2 FQGNSA. Between the trimmed V and J ends, which lost 5 bases and 6 bases, there was a span of 16 bases. The CDR3 coding sequence is TGTGCCAGCAGCCCGTTACAGGGTCGAGATGGCTACACCTTC. It specifies CASSPLQGRDGYTF.